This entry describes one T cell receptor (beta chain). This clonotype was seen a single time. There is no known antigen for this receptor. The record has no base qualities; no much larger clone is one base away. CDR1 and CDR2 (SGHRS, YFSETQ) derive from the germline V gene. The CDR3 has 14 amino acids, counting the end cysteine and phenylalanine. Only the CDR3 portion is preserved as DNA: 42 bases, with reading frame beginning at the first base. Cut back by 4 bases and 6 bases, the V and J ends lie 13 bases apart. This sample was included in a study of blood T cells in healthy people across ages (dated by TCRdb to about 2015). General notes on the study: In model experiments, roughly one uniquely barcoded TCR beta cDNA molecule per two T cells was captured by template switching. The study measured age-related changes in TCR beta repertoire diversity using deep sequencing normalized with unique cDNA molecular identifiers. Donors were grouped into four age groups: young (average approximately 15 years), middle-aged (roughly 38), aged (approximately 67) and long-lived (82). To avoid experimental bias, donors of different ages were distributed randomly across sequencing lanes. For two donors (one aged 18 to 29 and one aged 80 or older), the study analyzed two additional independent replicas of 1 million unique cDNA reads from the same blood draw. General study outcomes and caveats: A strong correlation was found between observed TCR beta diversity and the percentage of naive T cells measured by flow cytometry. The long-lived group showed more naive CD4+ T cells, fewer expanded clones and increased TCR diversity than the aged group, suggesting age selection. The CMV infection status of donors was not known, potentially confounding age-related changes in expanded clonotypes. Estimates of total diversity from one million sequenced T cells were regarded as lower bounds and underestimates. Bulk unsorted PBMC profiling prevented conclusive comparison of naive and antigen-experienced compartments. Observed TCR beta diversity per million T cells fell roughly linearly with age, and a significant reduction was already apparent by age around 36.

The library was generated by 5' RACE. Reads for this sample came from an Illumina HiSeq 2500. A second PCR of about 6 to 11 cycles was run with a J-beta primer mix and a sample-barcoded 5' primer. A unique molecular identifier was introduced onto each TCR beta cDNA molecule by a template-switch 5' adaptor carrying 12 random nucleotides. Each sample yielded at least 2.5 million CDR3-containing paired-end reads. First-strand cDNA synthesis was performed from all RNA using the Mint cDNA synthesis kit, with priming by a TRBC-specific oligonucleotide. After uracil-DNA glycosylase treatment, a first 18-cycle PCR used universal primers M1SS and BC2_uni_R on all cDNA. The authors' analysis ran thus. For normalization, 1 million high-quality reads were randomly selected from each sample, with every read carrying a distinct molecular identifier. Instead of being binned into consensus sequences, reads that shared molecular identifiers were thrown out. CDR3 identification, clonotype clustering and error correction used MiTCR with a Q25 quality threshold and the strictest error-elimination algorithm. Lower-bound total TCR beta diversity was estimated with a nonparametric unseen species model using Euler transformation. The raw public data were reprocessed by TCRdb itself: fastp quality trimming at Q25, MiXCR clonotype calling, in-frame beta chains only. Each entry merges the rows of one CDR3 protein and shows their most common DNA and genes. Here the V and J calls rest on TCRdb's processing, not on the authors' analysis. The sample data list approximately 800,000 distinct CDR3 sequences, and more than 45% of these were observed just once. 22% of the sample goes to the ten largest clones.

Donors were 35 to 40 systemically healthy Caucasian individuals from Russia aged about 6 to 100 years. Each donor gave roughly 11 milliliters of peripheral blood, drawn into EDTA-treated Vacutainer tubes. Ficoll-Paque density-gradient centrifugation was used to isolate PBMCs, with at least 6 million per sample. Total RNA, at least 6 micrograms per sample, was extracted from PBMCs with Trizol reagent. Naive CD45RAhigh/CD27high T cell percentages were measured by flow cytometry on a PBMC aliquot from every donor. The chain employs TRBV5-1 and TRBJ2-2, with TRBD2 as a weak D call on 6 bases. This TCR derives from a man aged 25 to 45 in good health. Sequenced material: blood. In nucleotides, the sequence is TGCGCCAGCAGCCTGCGGGGCGTGGCCGGGGAGCTGTTTTTT. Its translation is CASSLRGVAGELFF.